Following are 31 T cell receptor beta chains from one sample sequenced in a study of persistence of HIV-infected CD4 T cells. The libraries were made with immunoSEQ version 4 in survey mode. This table comes from immunoSEQ multiplex PCR, and its TCRdb copy is limited to in-frame clones, with some not included. Here the sample spans more than 35,000 clones, approximately 90% being singletons. Anti-CD3/anti-CD28 beads served as a nonspecific positive control stimulus. CD4+ T cells upregulating both CD40 ligand and CD69 were sorted as responding cells. These receptors have no identified antigens. The starting material was CD4+ T cells sorted from PBMCs after 18-hour stimulation, obtained from a patient who received antiretroviral therapy. These TCRs come from an adult man with HIV who was CMV-seropositive.

This chain joins TRBV12-5 and TRBJ1-1; D may be TRBD1 (5 bases). This CDR3 is 13 amino acids long. V lost 7 bases, J lost 4 bases, and 13 bases lay in between. CDR1 is LGHNT, CDR2 FRNRAP, per germline. In DNA, the CDR3 is TGTGCTAGTGCATCCAGGGTTTCCACTGAAGCTTTCTTT. Protein sequence: CASASRVSTEAFF.

This clone was seen only once. This chain connects TRBV5-1 to TRBJ1-5; D perhaps matches TRBD1 (6 bases). Germline V CDR1 and CDR2: SGHRS, YFSETQ. V was trimmed by 2 bases and J by 7 bases, leaving 13 bases between them. This CDR3 is built from 14 residues. The CDR3 spells CASSLQGEGQPQHF. DNA for the CDR3: TGCGCCAGCAGCTTACAGGGAGAAGGACAGCCCCAGCATTTT.

V and J are TRBV18 and TRBJ2-3, with a tentative D call TRBD1 (6 bases). The CDR3 is 14 residues long. Per germline, CDR1 KGHSH and CDR2 LQKENI. Between the trimmed V and J ends, which lost 3 bases and 4 bases, there was a span of 11 bases. CDR3 amino acids: CASSPAGVPDTQYF. CDR3 coding DNA: TGTGCCAGCTCACCGGCAGGGGTCCCAGATACGCAGTATTTT.

V and J are TRBV3-1 (or the pseudogene TRBV3-2) and TRBJ1-2; no reliable D call. With 1 base removed from V and 4 bases from J, the gap between germline ends came to 16 bases. Germline V gene lookup returns CDR1 LGHDT and CDR2 YNNKEL (reference sequence). The CDR3 length is 16 residues. The DNA of the CDR3 is TGTGCCAGCAGCCAAGTCGGTACGGTTGGACTCTATGGCTACACCTTC. This translates into CASSQVGTVGLYGYTF.

The chain recombines TRBV19 with TRBJ1-1; D is ambiguous. Trimming left V 7 bases short and J 2 bases short, with 17 bases between. The CDR3 is 15 residues long. Germline CDR1 and CDR2: LNHDA and SQIVND (reference sequence). The CDR3 DNA is TGTGCCAGTACGTCCATTGGGATAACCAACACTGAAGCTTTCTTT. It translates to CASTSIGITNTEAFF.

The chain has TRBV19 and TRBJ1-2, with no clear D. Germline CDR1 is LNHDA and CDR2 is SQIVND (reference sequence). V lost 7 bases and J 3 bases, leaving 9 bases between the germline ends. The CDR3 loop spans 12 amino acids. The CDR3 is CASTSRDYGYTF. The CDR3 DNA is TGTGCCAGTACTTCACGAGACTATGGCTACACCTTC.

This sequence joins TRBV19 and TRBJ1-1; 9 positions match TRBD1. The CDR3 length is 13 residues. J lost 4 bases, V lost 4 bases, and 1 base had no gene match. The germline gives CDR1 LNHDA, CDR2 SQIVND (reference sequence). The CDR3 region has the DNA TGTGCCAGTAGTAACAGGGGGCCCACTGAAGCTTTCTTT. This gives the protein CASSNRGPTEAFF.

J is TRBJ1-6 and V is TRBV3-1 (or the pseudogene TRBV3-2); D call uncertain. Germline V gene data show CDR1 as LGHDT and CDR2 as YNNKEL (reference sequence). V lost 2 bases, J lost 6 bases, and 5 bases lay in between. The length of the CDR3 is 13 residues. CDR3 protein: CASSQSPNSPLHF. CDR3 sequence (DNA): TGTGCCAGCAGCCAATCCCCTAATTCACCCCTCCACTTT.

The V gene is TRBV14, the J gene TRBJ1-2; TRBD1 agrees at 7 bases. The CDR3 covers 14 residues. With 3 bases clipped from V and 2 bases from J, the junction kept 3 bases outside the gene matches. Looked up from germline, CDR1 is SGHDN and CDR2 is FVKESK. CDR3 protein: CASSHLTGNYGYTF. Written as DNA, the CDR3 is TGTGCCAGCAGCCACCTGACAGGGAACTATGGCTACACCTTC.

This rearrangement joins TRBV5-1 to TRBJ2-7; a weak D match, TRBD2 (6 bases). V was shortened by 1 base and J by 3 bases, with 23 bases between the two germline ends. The CDR3 extends over 18 amino acids. Germline lookup yields CDR1 SGHRS and CDR2 YFSETQ. The CDR3 protein is CASSLSGPLTPTYYEQYF. CDR3 in DNA: TGCGCCAGCAGCTTGAGCGGGCCCCTCACCCCCACCTACTACGAGCAGTACTTC. The variable domain in full, completed from reference TRBV5-1 and TRBJ2-7, reads KAGVTQTPRYLIKTRGQQVTLSCSPISGHRSVSWYQQTPGQGLQFLFEYFSETQRNKGNFPGRFSGRQFSNSRSEMNVSTLELGDSALYLCASSLSGPLTPTYYEQYFGPGTRLTVT.

The CDR3 sequence is CASGLGGGYTF. The CDR3 DNA reads TGTGCCAGCGGGCTGGGGGGTGGCTACACCTTC. The chain is built from TRBV5-4 and TRBJ1-2; perhaps TRBD1 as D (5 bases). The CDR3 covers 11 residues. From germline, CDR1 is SGHNT and CDR2 YYREEE (reference sequence). With 7 bases removed from V and 7 bases from J, the gap between germline ends came to 11 bases.

This chain connects TRBV28 to TRBJ1-2; possible D gene TRBD1, 5 bases. Germline V CDR1 and CDR2: MDHEN, SYDVKM. There are 14 residues in the CDR3. V was cut by 3 bases and J by 4 bases, with 12 bases left in between. The CDR3 region has the DNA TGTGCCAGCAGTTTGGGGACCGTTGTCTATGGCTACACCTTC. Residues: CASSLGTVVYGYTF.

In its sample, this clone was seen a few times. V is TRBV10-3 and J is TRBJ2-7; no firm D call. The CDR3 extends over 14 amino acids. The V end was cut by 3 bases, the J end by 5 bases, with 14 bases between. Looked up from germline, CDR1 is ENHRY and CDR2 is SYGVKD. In DNA, the CDR3 is TGTGCCATCAGTGATCATGGCAGAGGAGACGAGCAGTACTTC. This encodes CAISDHGRGDEQYF.

CDR3 nucleotides: TGTGCCAGTAGGCCCCCCCCGGGACAGGGCTACAATGAGCAGTTCTTC. Translation gives CASRPPPGQGYNEQFF. The chain combines TRBV19 with TRBJ2-1; 9 bases align to TRBD1. CDR1 is LNHDA and CDR2 is SQIVND in the germline V gene (reference sequence). The CDR3 has 16 residues. The trim removed 6 bases at V and 3 bases at J, leaving 9 bases unmatched.

V and J are TRBV14 and TRBJ1-2; D might be TRBD1 (6 bases). Germline loops: CDR1 SGHDN, CDR2 FVKESK. The V gene lost 4 bases and the J gene lost 7 bases, with 19 bases spanning the gap. CDR3 length: 15 residues. DNA of the CDR3: TGTGCCAGCAGCCGAGCCACAGGGAGTCTACGTGGCTACACCTTC. Its translation: CASSRATGSLRGYTF.

V and J are TRBV7-2 and TRBJ1-5; 7 nucleotides agree with TRBD1. V shed 2 bases, J shed 4 bases, and the junction held 2 bases outside the gene matches. CDR3 length: 14 residues. The germline V gene encodes CDR1 SGHTA and CDR2 FQGNSA. The CDR3 here is CASSLTGANQPQHF. The CDR3 nucleotides are TGTGCCAGCAGCTTAACAGGGGCTAATCAGCCCCAGCATTTT.

The CDR3 bases are TGTGCCAGCAGCTCCCAAGCGAGCGGGGGGATAGATACGCAGTATTTT. It codes for CASSSQASGGIDTQYF. The chain has TRBV7-6 and TRBJ2-3; 9 bases line up with TRBD2. The CDR3 spans 16 residues. Germline values: CDR1 SGHVS, CDR2 FNYEAQ. J lost 5 bases, V lost 4 bases, and 10 bases had no gene match.

The chain has TRBV28 and TRBJ2-3, with 11 bases aligning to TRBD2. The CDR3 contains 17 residues. The germline V gene encodes CDR1 MDHEN and CDR2 SYDVKM. Trimming at V came to 3 bases and at J to 2 bases, leaving 7 bases not matched to a gene. CDR3: CASSFKGTSGSTDTQYF. The CDR3 bases are TGTGCCAGCAGTTTCAAAGGGACTAGCGGTTCCACAGATACGCAGTATTTT. Full variable domain (missing parts from reference TRBV28 and TRBJ2-3): DVKVTQSSRYLVKRTGEKVFLECVQDMDHENMFWYRQDPGLGLRLIYFSYDVKMKEKGDIPEGYSVSREKKERFSLILESASTNQTSMYLCASSFKGTSGSTDTQYFGPGTRLTVL.

The chain couples TRBV10-1 to TRBJ2-7; D may be TRBD1 (5 bases). The V end was cut by 9 bases, the J end by 4 bases, with 13 bases between. CDR1 WNHNN and CDR2 SYGVQD come from the germline V gene (reference sequence). The CDR3 totals 12 residues. Here the CDR3 reads CARHRRGYEQYF. The CDR3 DNA sequence: TGCGCCAGGCACCGAAGGGGTTACGAGCAGTACTTC.

The gene calls are TRBV25-1 and TRBJ1-3; maybe TRBD1 (5 bases). V shed 1 base and J shed 0 bases, with 16 bases lying between them. Germline values: CDR1 MGHDK, CDR2 SYGVNS. CDR3 size: 18 residues. CDR3 sequence reads: CASSESGKGRFSGNTIYF. As DNA, the CDR3 is TGTGCCAGCAGTGAATCCGGGAAGGGACGTTTCTCTGGAAACACCATATATTTT.

The rearrangement uses TRBV7-3 and TRBJ2-1; 13 bases are a match to TRBD2. V gave up 4 bases and J gave up 3 bases; unmatched junction bases: 15. The germline V gene encodes CDR1 SGHTA and CDR2 FQGTGA. CDR3 length: 20 residues. In nucleotides, the CDR3 is TGTGCCAGCAGCTCCCTGGGGCTCACTAGCGGGGGGGCTGACTACAATGAGCAGTTCTTC. Residues: CASSSLGLTSGGADYNEQFF.

The chain uses TRBV19 and TRBJ2-7; the D is unclear. V was clipped by 4 bases and J by 0 bases, with 10 bases between them. The CDR3 consists of 14 residues. Germline CDR1 is LNHDA and CDR2 is SQIVND (reference sequence). This CDR3 reads CASSTGRSSYEQYF. Written as DNA, the CDR3 is TGTGCCAGTAGTACTGGGCGGAGCTCCTACGAGCAGTACTTC.

CDR3 DNA: TGTGCCAGCAGCTTATCGGGAAATTCCTACAATGAGCAGTTCTTC. Its protein product is CASSLSGNSYNEQFF. The V and J genes are TRBV11-3 and TRBJ2-1; D is perhaps TRBD2 (5 bases). Germline loops: CDR1 SGHNT, CDR2 YENEEA. The CDR3 covers 15 residues. The germline V and J ends were trimmed by 2 bases and 1 base, with 9 bases remaining between them.

The chain employs TRBV6-5 and TRBJ1-4; D remains ambiguous. Trimming took off 6 bases at V and 7 bases at J, with 18 bases between the two ends. Germline values: CDR1 MNHEY, CDR2 SVGAGI. The CDR3 consists of 15 residues. The CDR3 sequence is CASRNAVRAPEKLFF. The CDR3 DNA sequence: TGTGCCAGCAGAAACGCAGTCCGGGCCCCTGAAAAACTGTTTTTT.

The V and J genes are TRBV18 and TRBJ2-3; 12 nucleotides line up with TRBD2. The J segment lost 4 bases and the V segment lost 4 bases, leaving 3 bases of the junction unmatched. The germline V gene encodes CDR1 KGHSH and CDR2 LQKENI. The CDR3 is 15 residues long. The CDR3 is CASSRTSGEADTQYF. The DNA for the CDR3 is TGTGCCAGCTCACGGACTAGCGGGGAGGCAGATACGCAGTATTTT. Together with reference TRBV18 and TRBJ2-3, the CDR3 gives the full variable domain: NAGVMQNPRHLVRRRGQEARLRCSPMKGHSHVYWYRQLPEEGLKFMVYLQKENIIDESGMPKERFSAEFPKEGPSILRIQQVVRGDSAAYFCASSRTSGEADTQYFGPGTRLTVL.

The V gene is TRBV28, the J gene TRBJ1-5; 9 bases match TRBD1. CDR1 is MDHEN, CDR2 SYDVKM, per germline. V shed 3 bases and J 3 bases; nucleotides not matched to a gene: 9. The CDR3 covers 17 residues. CDR3 region: CASSLGWGQGNNQPQHF. CDR3 coding DNA: TGTGCCAGCAGTTTGGGCTGGGGACAGGGTAACAATCAGCCCCAGCATTTT.

The rearrangement uses TRBV12-3 or TRBV12-4 and TRBJ2-7, with a possible D match to TRBD2 (6 bases). The CDR3 contains 13 residues. Trimming removed 6 bases from V and 3 bases from J, with 12 bases in between. The DNA for the CDR3 is TGTGCCAGCAGACCGAACGGGGGCTACGAGCAGTACTTC. It translates to CASRPNGGYEQYF.

The V call is TRBV7-3, the J call TRBJ1-3, with 8 bases identical to TRBD1. The J segment lost 3 bases and the V segment lost 1 base, leaving 8 bases of the junction unmatched. Germline V gene lookup returns CDR1 SGHTA and CDR2 FQGTGA. The CDR3 has 17 amino acids. CDR3 sequence (DNA): TGTGCCAGCAGCTTAAATCCAGGGGGCAATTTTGGAAACACCATATATTTT. Translated: CASSLNPGGNFGNTIYF.

The CDR3: CASQSWGGYNEQFF. The DNA of the CDR3 is TGTGCCAGCCAGAGCTGGGGGGGATACAATGAGCAGTTCTTC. The J gene is TRBJ2-1, the V gene TRBV27; 7 bases are a match to TRBD2. The CDR3 has 14 amino acids. V was pared by 8 bases and J by 4 bases, with 8 bases of the junction left unmatched. In germline, CDR1 is MNHEY, CDR2 SMNVEV (reference sequence).

The chain couples TRBV11-1 to TRBJ2-1, with D perhaps matching TRBD2 (5 bases). V was pared by 5 bases and J by 4 bases, with 18 bases between. This CDR3 spans 16 amino acids. Looked up from germline, CDR1 is SGHAT and CDR2 is FQDESV (reference sequence). CDR3 in DNA: TGTGCCAGCAGCCTCATATTATCCGGACTGTACAATGAGCAGTTCTTC. It codes for CASSLILSGLYNEQFF.

This clone was observed a handful of times. The chain combines TRBV6-5 with TRBJ1-1; 10 bases line up with TRBD1. The CDR3 spans 15 residues. Trimming at V came to 4 bases and at J to 4 bases, leaving 6 bases not matched to a gene. In germline, CDR1 is MNHEY, CDR2 SVGAGI. CDR3 DNA: TGTGCCAGCAGTTTGACAGGGGGCGTTGGCACTGAAGCTTTCTTT. It yields the protein CASSLTGGVGTEAFF.